A selection of T cell receptor beta chains follows, all from one sample in a study of radiation and T cells in renal cell carcinoma. Using immunoSEQ multiplex PCR, the repertoire was profiled, and TCRdb retains in-frame clones only, with some absent. The table includes more than 15,000 clones, about 61% detected once. The sequences come from tumor tissue, collected from a patient whose treatment was nephrectomy without radiotherapy. These TCRs come from a man over 45 with renal cell carcinoma. Both conserved end residues are part of each CDR3. A D gene is named only where the DNA matches it firmly. Only some rows state a clone size, as once, few, many or a class for expanded clones.

clone_size d_call j_call v_call cdr3_nt cdr3_aa
NA NA TRBJ2-1 TRBV7-2 TGTGCCAGCAGCTCTAGTTGGCGCTACAATGAGCAGTTCTTC CASSSSWRYNEQFF
few NA TRBJ2-7 TRBV2 TGTGCCAGCAGTGGGGACTCCTACGAGCAGTACTTC CASSGDSYEQYF
NA TRBD1 TRBJ1-1 TRBV7-9 TGTGCCAGCAGCTTAACAGGGGGCAGAGACACTGAAGCTTTCTTT CASSLTGGRDTEAFF
NA TRBD2 TRBJ2-1 TRBV30 TGTGCCTCAGAGCGGGAGGGCCGGAATGAGCAGTTCTTC CASEREGRNEQFF
NA NA TRBJ2-5 TRBV11-2 TGTGCCAGCAGCTTAAGTCGAGAGACCCAGTACTTC CASSLSRETQYF
NA NA TRBJ1-1 TRBV6-5 TGTGCCAGCAGTAGGGACCGGGGACTCTCAGAAGCTTTCTTT CASSRDRGLSEAFF
NA NA TRBJ2-1 TRBV9 TGTGCCAGCAGCGTAACCGGCTTTGGGTACAATGAGCAGTTCTTC CASSVTGFGYNEQFF
many NA TRBJ2-7 TRBV13 TGTGCCAGCAGCCCCTCCGGGACGGTCTCCTACGAGCAGTACTTC CASSPSGTVSYEQYF
NA TRBD1 TRBJ2-6 TRBV25-1 TGTGCCAGCAGTGCCCGACAGGGCTCCGGGGCCAACGTCCTGACTTTC CASSARQGSGANVLTF
NA NA TRBJ1-4 TRBV7-2 TGTGCCAGCAGCTCTGACAGCGGGAAACTGTTTTTT CASSSDSGKLFF
NA TRBD1 TRBJ1-2 TRBV7-8 TGTGCCAGCAGCTCCGTGGACAGGGGTGGGGGCTACACCTTC CASSSVDRGGGYTF
few NA TRBJ1-2 TRBV7-2 TGTGCCAGCAGCCTCTACCTGGGAAATATTATCAGTGGCTACACCTTC CASSLYLGNIISGYTF
NA TRBD1 TRBJ2-2 TRBV19 TGTGCCAGTAGTCCGGACCAGGGGGAGAACACCGGGGAGCTGTTTTTT CASSPDQGENTGELFF
few TRBD1 TRBJ1-2 TRBV6-5 TGTGCCAGCAGTTACACAGGGGGCTATGGCTACACCTTC CASSYTGGYGYTF
NA NA TRBJ2-3 TRBV9 TGTGCCAGCAGCACCCACCCGGACTCGTACACAGATACGCAGTATTTT CASSTHPDSYTDTQYF
once TRBD1 TRBJ2-1 TRBV9 TGTGCCAGCAGCGTAGGGACAGGGTCCTACAATGAGCAGTTCTTC CASSVGTGSYNEQFF
few TRBD1 TRBJ2-7 TRBV10-3 TGTGCCGTGGGAAACAGGGGAGAAACCTCCTACGAGCAGTACTTC CAVGNRGETSYEQYF
NA NA TRBJ2-7 TRBV2 TGTGCCAGCAGTGAGGGAGCTAGCCACTACGAGCAGTACTTC CASSEGASHYEQYF
NA NA TRBJ1-5 TRBV6-1 TGTGCCAGCAGTGAAGGGTTAGAAGCGCATCAGCCCCAGCATTTT CASSEGLEAHQPQHF
few TRBD2 TRBJ2-2 TRBV11-1 TGTGCCAGCAGCCCACTAGCGGGGGGATACACCGGGGAGCTGTTTTTT CASSPLAGGYTGELFF
NA NA TRBJ2-2 TRBV5-4 TGTGCCAGCAGCTTGGCCATCGCGAACACCGGGGAGCTGTTTTTT CASSLAIANTGELFF
NA NA TRBJ1-1 TRBV5-4 TGTGCCAGCAGCTTGGCCAGGGGCGGGACGGCCACTGAAGCTTTCTTT CASSLARGGTATEAFF